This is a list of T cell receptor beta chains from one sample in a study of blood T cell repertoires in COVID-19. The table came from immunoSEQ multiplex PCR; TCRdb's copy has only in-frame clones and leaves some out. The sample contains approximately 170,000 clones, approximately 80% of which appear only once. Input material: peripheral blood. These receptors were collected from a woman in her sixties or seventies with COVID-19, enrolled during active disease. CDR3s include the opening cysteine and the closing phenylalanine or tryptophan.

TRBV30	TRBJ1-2	CAWSPGAGQGYTF
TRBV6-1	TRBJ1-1	CASSERQGGFF
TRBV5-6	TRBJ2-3	CASSLRVNPRTDTQYF
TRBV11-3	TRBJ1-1	CASSLGQGRSTEAFF
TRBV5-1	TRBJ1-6	CASRGSSYNSPLHF
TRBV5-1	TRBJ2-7	CASSGQGLYEQYF
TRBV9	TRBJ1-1	CASSGLTGVNTEAFF
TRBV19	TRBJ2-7	CASSIMGTRGEQYF
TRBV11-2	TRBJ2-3	CASSLDGDRYTDTQYF
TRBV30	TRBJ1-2	CAWSVGQQANYGYTF
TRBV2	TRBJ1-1	CASNYNRGGGNTEAFF
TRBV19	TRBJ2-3	CASQASTDTQYF
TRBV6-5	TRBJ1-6	CASSPEQGVSPLHF
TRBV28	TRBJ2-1	CASRPPTGYNNEQFF
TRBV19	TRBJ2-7	CASSRDRGGAYEQYF
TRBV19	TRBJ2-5	CASSISGTQETQYF
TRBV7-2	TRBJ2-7	CASSLARAQYEQYF
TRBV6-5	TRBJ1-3	CASKSSGNTIYF